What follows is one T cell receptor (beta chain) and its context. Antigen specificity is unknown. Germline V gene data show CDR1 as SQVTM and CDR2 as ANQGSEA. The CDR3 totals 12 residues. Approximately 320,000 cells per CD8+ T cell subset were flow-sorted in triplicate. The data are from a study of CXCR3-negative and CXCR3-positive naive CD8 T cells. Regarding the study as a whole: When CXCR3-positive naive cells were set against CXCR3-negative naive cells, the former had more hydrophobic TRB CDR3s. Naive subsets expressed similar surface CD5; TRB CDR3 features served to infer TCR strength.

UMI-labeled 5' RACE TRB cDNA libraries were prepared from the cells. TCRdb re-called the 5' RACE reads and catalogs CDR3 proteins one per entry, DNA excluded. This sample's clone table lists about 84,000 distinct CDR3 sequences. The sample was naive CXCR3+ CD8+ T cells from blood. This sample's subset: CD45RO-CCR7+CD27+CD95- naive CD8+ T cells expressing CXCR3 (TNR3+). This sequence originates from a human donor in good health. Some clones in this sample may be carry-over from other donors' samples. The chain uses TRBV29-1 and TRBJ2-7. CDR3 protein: CSALASTYEQYF.